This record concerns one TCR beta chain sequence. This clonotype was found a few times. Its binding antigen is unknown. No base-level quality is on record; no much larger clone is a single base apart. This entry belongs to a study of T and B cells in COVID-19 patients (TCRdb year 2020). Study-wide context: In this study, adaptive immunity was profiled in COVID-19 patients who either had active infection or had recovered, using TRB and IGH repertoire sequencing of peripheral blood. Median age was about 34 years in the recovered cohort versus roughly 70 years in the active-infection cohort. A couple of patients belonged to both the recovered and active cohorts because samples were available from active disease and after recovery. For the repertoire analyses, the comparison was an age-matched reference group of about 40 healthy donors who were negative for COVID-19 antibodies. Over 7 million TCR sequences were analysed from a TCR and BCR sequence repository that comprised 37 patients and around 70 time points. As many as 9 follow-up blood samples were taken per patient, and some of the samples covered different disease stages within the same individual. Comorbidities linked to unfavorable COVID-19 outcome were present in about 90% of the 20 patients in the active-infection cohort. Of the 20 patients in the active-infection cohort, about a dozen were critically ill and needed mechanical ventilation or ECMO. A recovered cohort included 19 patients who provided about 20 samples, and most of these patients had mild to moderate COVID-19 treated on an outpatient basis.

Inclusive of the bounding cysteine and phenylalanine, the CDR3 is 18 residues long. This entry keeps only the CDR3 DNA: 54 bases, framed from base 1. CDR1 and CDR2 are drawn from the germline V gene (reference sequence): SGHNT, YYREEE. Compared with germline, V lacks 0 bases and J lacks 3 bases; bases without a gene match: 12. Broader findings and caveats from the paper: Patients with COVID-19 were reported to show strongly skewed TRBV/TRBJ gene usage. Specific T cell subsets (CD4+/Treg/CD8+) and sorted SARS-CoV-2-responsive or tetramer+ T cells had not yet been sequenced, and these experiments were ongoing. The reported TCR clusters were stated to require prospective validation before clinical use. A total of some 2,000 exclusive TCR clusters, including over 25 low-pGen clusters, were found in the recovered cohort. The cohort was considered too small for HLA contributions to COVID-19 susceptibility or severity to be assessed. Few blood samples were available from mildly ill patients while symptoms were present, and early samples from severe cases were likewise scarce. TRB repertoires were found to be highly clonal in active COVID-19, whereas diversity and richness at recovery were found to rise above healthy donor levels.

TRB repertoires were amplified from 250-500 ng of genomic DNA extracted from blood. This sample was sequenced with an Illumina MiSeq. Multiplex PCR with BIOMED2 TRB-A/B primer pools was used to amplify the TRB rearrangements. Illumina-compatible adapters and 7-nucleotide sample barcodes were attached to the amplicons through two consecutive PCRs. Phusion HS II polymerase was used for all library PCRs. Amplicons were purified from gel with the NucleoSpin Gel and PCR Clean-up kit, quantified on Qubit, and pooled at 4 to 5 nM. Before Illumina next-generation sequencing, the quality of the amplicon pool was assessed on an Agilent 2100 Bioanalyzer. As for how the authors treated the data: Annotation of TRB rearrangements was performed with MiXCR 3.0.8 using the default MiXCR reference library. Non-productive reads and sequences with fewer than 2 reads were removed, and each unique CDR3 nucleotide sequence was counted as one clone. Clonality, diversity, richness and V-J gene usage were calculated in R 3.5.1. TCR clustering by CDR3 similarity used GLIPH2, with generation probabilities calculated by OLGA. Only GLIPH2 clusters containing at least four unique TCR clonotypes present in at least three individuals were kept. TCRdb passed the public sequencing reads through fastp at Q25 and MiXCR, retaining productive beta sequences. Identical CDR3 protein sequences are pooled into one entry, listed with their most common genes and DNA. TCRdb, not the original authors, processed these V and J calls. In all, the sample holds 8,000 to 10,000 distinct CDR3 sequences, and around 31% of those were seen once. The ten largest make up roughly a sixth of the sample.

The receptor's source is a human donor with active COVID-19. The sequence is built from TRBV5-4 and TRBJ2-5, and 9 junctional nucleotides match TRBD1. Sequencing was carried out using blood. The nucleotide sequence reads TGTGCCAGCAGCTTGGACCTCGGTCGGGACAGGGTTGAAGAGACCCAGTACTTC. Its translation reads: CASSLDLGRDRVEETQYF.